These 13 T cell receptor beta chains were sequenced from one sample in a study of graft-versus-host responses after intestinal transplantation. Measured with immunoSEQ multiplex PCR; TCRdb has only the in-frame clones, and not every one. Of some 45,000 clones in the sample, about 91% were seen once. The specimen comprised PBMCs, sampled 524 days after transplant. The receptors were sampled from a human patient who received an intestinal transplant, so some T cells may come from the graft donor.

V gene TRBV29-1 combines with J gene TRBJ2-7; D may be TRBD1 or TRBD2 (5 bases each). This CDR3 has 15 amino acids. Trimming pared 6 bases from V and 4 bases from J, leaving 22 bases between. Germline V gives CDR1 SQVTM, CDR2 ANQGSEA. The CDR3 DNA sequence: TGCAGCGTAAAACAACCGGGACGCGGAGCATACGAGCAGTACTTC. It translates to CSVKQPGRGAYEQYF.

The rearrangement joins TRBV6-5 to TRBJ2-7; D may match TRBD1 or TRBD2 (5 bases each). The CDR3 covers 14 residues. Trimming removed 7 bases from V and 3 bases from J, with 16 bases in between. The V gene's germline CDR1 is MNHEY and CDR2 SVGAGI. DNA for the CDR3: TGTGCCAGCATGGGGGTTCGCACTGTCTACGAGCAGTACTTC. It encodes CASMGVRTVYEQYF.

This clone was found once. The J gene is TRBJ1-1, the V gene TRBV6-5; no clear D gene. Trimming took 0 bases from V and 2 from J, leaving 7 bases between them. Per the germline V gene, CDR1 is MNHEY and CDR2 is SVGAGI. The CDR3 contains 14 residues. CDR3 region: CASSYSVHNTEAFF. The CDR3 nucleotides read TGTGCCAGCAGTTACTCGGTGCATAACACTGAAGCTTTCTTT.

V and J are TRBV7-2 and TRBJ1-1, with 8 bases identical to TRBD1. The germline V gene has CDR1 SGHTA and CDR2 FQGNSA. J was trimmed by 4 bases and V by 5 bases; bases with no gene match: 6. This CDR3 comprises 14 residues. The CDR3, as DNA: TGTGCCAGCAGCCTACGGACAGGGACCACTGAAGCTTTCTTT. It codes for CASSLRTGTTEAFF.

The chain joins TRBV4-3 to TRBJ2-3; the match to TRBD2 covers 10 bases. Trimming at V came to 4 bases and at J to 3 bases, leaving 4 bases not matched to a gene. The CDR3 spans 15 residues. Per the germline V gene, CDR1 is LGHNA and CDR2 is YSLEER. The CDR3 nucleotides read TGCGCCAGCAGCCCGGGACTAGCGTCGACAGATACGCAGTATTTT. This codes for CASSPGLASTDTQYF.

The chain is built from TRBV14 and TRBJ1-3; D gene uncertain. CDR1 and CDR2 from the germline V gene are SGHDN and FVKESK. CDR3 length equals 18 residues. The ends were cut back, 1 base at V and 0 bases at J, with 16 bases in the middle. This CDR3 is CASSQVYPGPFSGNTIYF. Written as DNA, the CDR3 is TGTGCCAGCAGCCAAGTTTACCCAGGACCCTTCTCTGGAAACACCATATATTTT.

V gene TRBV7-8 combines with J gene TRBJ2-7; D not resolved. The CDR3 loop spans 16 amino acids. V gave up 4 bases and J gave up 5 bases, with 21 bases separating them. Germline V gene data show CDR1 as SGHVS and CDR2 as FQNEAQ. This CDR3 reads CASSSRGRKASDEQYF. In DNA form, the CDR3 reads TGTGCCAGCAGCTCTAGAGGAAGAAAAGCGAGTGACGAGCAGTACTTC.

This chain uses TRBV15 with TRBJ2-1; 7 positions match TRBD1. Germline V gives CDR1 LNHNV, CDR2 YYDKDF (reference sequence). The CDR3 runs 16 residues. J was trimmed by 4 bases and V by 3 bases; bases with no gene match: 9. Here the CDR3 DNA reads TGTGCCACCAGCAGGGGCCAGACAGGGATATACAATGAGCAGTTCTTC. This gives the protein CATSRGQTGIYNEQFF.

The CDR3 region is CASSIPGQRNTEAFF. The CDR3 region has the DNA TGCGCCAGCAGCATTCCGGGACAGAGGAACACTGAAGCTTTCTTT. The chain recombines TRBV5-1 with TRBJ1-1; 7 bases map to TRBD1. The V segment lost 4 bases and the J segment 1 base; nucleotides outside the gene matches: 7. CDR1 is SGHRS, CDR2 YFSETQ, per germline. This CDR3 is 15 amino acids long.

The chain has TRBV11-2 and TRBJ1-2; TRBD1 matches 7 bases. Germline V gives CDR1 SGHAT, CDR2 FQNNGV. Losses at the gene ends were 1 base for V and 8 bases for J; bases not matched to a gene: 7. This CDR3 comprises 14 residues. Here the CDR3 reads CASSLVSGTVGYTF. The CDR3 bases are TGTGCCAGCAGCTTAGTCAGCGGGACAGTCGGCTACACCTTC.

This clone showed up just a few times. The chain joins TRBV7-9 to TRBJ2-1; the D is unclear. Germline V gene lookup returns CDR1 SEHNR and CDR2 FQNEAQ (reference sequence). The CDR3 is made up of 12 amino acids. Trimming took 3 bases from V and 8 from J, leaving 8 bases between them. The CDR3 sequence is CASSFNWYEQFF. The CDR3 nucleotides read TGTGCCAGCAGCTTTAATTGGTATGAGCAGTTCTTC.

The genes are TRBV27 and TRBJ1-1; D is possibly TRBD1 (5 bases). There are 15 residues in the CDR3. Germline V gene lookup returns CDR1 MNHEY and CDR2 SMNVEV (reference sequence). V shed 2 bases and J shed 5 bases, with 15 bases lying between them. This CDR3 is CASSLAGGRWTEAFF. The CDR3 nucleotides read TGTGCCAGCAGTTTAGCGGGGGGGAGGTGGACTGAAGCTTTCTTT.

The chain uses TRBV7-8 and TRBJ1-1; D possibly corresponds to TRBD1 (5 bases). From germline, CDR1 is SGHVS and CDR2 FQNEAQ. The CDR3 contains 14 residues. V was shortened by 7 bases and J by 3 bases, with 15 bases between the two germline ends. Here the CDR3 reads CASNVKGADTEAFF. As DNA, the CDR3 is TGTGCCAGCAACGTCAAAGGGGCGGACACTGAAGCTTTCTTT.